The 8 T cell receptor beta chains listed next were all sequenced from one sample in a study of shared clonotypes between healthy human individuals. Produced via immunoSEQ multiplex PCR; TCRdb's table is partial and in-frame only. The sample carries approximately 320,000 clones, around 87% recorded once. Sequencing used memory CD8+ T cells sorted from blood. This sample's subset: CD45RO+ cells pooled with CCR7-negative TemRA cells. The receptor source for this set is a man aged 18 to 29 in good health.

The chain recombines TRBV6-1 with TRBJ2-7, with D possibly matching TRBD1 (6 bases). The germline CDR1 and CDR2 sequences are MNHNS and SASEGT. Trimming shortened V by 6 bases and J by 3 bases, and 15 bases separated the two germline ends. The CDR3 has 14 residues. CDR3 in amino acids: CASSYRQAHYEQYF. For the CDR3, the DNA is TGTGCCAGCAGCTACCGACAGGCTCACTACGAGCAGTACTTC.

CDR3: CAPSAGTGANQPQHF. The CDR3 DNA reads TGTGCCCCATCAGCCGGGACAGGGGCGAATCAGCCCCAGCATTTT. The chain has TRBV7-4 and TRBJ1-5, with TRBD1 matching over 10 bases. Germline values: CDR1 SGHVT, CDR2 SQSDAQ. The V and J ends lost 11 bases and 4 bases, in that order; junction bases with no gene match: 11. The length of the CDR3 is 15 residues. Combining the CDR3 with reference TRBV7-4 and TRBJ1-5 gives the whole variable domain GAGVSQSPRYKVAKRGRDVALRCDSISGHVTLYWYRQTLGQGSEVLTYSQSDAQRDKSGRPSGRFSAERPERSVSTLKIQRTEQGDSAVYLCAPSAGTGANQPQHFGDGTRLSIL.

This clone was detected a few times. The chain is built from TRBV30 and TRBJ2-5; the match to TRBD1 covers 9 bases. V gave up 3 bases and J gave up 2 bases; unmatched junction bases: 16. Germline CDR1 GTSNPN, CDR2 SVGIG (reference sequence). This CDR3 region has 18 residues. The CDR3 nucleotides read TGTGCCTGGAGCAGCGACTTTTCCGGGACAGGGTTACAAGAGACCCAGTACTTC. Translated, it gives CAWSSDFSGTGLQETQYF.

This rearrangement joins TRBV4-3 to TRBJ2-1, with 8 bases matching TRBD2. The CDR3 runs to 17 residues. The trim removed 5 bases at V and 0 bases at J, leaving 9 bases unmatched. The germline V gene encodes CDR1 LGHNA and CDR2 YSLEER. CDR3 sequence reads: CASSVNLGLDSYNEQFF. In DNA form, the CDR3 reads TGCGCCAGCAGCGTCAATTTGGGACTAGACTCCTACAATGAGCAGTTCTTC.

The chain links TRBV14 to TRBJ2-7; no clear D gene. Germline CDR1 is SGHDN and CDR2 is FVKESK. Trimming stripped 0 bases from V and 3 bases from J, with 15 bases between. The length of the CDR3 is 16 residues. The CDR3: CASSQDFSTGIYEQYF. CDR3 bases: TGTGCCAGCAGCCAAGATTTTTCTACCGGCATCTACGAGCAGTACTTC.

The rearrangement joins TRBV4-1 to TRBJ2-7, with D perhaps TRBD2 (5 bases). The CDR3 sequence is 15 residues long. Germline values: CDR1 MGHRA, CDR2 YSYEKL. V was shortened by 0 bases and J by 2 bases, with 11 bases between the two germline ends. The DNA for the CDR3 is TGCGCCAGCAGCCAAGATGCAGCGGTACCCTACGAGCAGTACTTC. Encoded protein: CASSQDAAVPYEQYF.

This clone was detected ten times or more. V usage is TRBV5-4 and J usage is TRBJ2-5, with TRBD1 identical over 9 bases. Losses at the gene ends were 5 bases for V and 4 bases for J; bases not matched to a gene: 9. The CDR3 length is 15 residues. Germline CDR1 SGHNT, CDR2 YYREEE (reference sequence). CDR3 DNA: TGTGCCAGCAGAAACGAACAGGGGGCTGGAGAGACCCAGTACTTC. Its translation is CASRNEQGAGETQYF.

In the case of this clone: A far more abundant clone sits one base away, making this likely a read error. The chain couples TRBV6-6 to TRBJ2-3; 9 nucleotides agree with TRBD1. CDR1 and CDR2 from the germline V gene are MNHNY and SVGAGI (reference sequence). The CDR3 totals 14 residues. With V trimmed by 5 bases and J by 2 bases, 2 bases remained unmatched. The CDR3 DNA sequence: TGTGCCAGCAGTCGGACAGGGGACACAGATACGCAGTATTTT. Translation gives CASSRTGDTDTQYF.